This is a list of T cell receptor beta chains from one sample in a study of T cell repertoires in cytomegalovirus infection. These TCRs are of unknown antigen specificity. MiXCR, applied by TCRdb to the reads, yields one record per CDR3 protein. The profile covers 570,000 or so distinct CDR3 sequences, with 40% appearing a single time and 48% taken by the ten largest. The sequencing here drew on cultured PBMCs, taken from culture after CMV antigen stimulation. These receptors originate from a human donor in good health (CMV status not recorded). Some clones in this sample may be carry-over from other donors' samples. The CDR3 runs from the conserved cysteine through the conserved F or W.

V gene	J gene	CDR3 protein
TRBV27	TRBJ2-7	CASRKGVPYEQYF
TRBV5-1	TRBJ2-5	CASSLMSTRIVETQYF
TRBV19	TRBJ2-1	CASSIAYNSYNEQFF
TRBV20-1	TRBJ2-1	CSARPPLAESYNEQFF
TRBV6-2/TRBV6-3	TRBJ2-7	CASRGSGSSYEQYF
TRBV18	TRBJ2-7	CASSTRTSGFPYEQYF
TRBV20-1	TRBJ1-4	CSARRADGNEKLFF
TRBV7-6	TRBJ1-5	CASSKTGTQNQPQHF
TRBV4-1	TRBJ2-3	CASSQNPAAPDTQYF
TRBV19	TRBJ1-1	CASSIGTSNTEAFF
TRBV6-2/TRBV6-3	TRBJ2-4	CASSGTRGGKNIQYF
TRBV6-2/TRBV6-3	TRBJ2-7	CASSHGGLAGTLSYEQYF
TRBV10-3	TRBJ2-6	CAISPGASGANVLTF
TRBV6-1	TRBJ1-1	CASSAHTSLGTAEAFF
TRBV11-2	TRBJ2-1	CASSLPRWDSYNEQFF
TRBV7-2	TRBJ2-3	CASSWGGGGQTDTQYF
TRBV7-8	TRBJ2-3	CASSPLSSGGRTDTQYF
TRBV4-2	TRBJ1-5	CASSLSDGSNQPQHF
TRBV9	TRBJ2-2	CASSVPSGGQNTGELFF
TRBV6-2/TRBV6-3	TRBJ1-1	CASSQGATEAFF
TRBV6-6	TRBJ2-3	CASSYSPGQGSQDTQYF
TRBV27	TRBJ1-2	CASSPPGNPTHGYTF
TRBV27	TRBJ2-5	CASRQTGMKTQYF
TRBV4-1	TRBJ2-7	CASSQDLNYEQYF
TRBV7-2	TRBJ2-7	CASSLATGTYEQYF
TRBV6-1	TRBJ2-7	CASSERGGSHEQYF
TRBV6-1	TRBJ2-3	CASSVRGPDTQYF
TRBV13	TRBJ1-2	CASSRTKYGSYGYTF
TRBV12-3/TRBV12-4	TRBJ1-2	CASSLYRYYGYTF
TRBV6-6	TRBJ2-7	CASSVGLTYEQYF
TRBV19	TRBJ2-1	CASSLSAGTYNEQFF
TRBV2	TRBJ2-7	CASKAGVYEQYF
TRBV19	TRBJ2-7	CASSMRKDSSYEQYF
TRBV7-2	TRBJ1-3	CASSFTGGDTIYF
TRBV7-2	TRBJ1-6	CASSFRGGEYNSPLHF
TRBV7-2	TRBJ1-5	CASSLVGGQGNQPQHF
TRBV28	TRBJ1-1	CASSYRGHTEAFF
TRBV7-2	TRBJ1-4	CASSTSAFYNEKLFF
TRBV6-8	TRBJ1-6	CASSPTPDPRNSPLHF
TRBV28	TRBJ1-1	CASSSGHYWGARGNTEAFF
TRBV28	TRBJ1-2	CASSPGGTGGNYGYTF
TRBV18	TRBJ2-5	CASSAGPQETQYF
TRBV6-2/TRBV6-3	TRBJ2-5	CASSPPSRGGWETQYF
TRBV28	TRBJ1-3	CASRKTRRVEGNTIYF
TRBV7-8	TRBJ2-7	CASSFGQGEREQYF
TRBV4-1	TRBJ2-3	CASSQGPGRRPTPDTQYF
TRBV7-8	TRBJ2-7	CASSSRRDIIYEQYF
TRBV6-2/TRBV6-3	TRBJ2-1	CASRPGLANDEQFF
TRBV3-1	TRBJ2-3	CASSHHRVSSTDTQYF